This T cell receptor beta chain is from a study of PD-1 blockade in classical Hodgkin lymphoma. Findings of the study overall: While CD8+ TCR diversity did not rise significantly by C4D1, CD4+ TCR diversity did. Later analyses included only patients treated at least 1 year post-ASCT.

Looked up from germline, CDR1 is MNHEY and CDR2 is SMNVEV (reference sequence). The V and J ends lost 2 bases and 5 bases, in that order; junction bases with no gene match: 11. The CDR3 has 17 residues. In every patient, relapse followed autologous stem cell transplantation, while exposure to brentuximab vedotin differed. Clones were read by immunoSEQ multiplex PCR, and TCRdb kept only the in-frame ones, dropping some. The sample carries tens of thousands of clones, 85% to 90% recorded once. About this clone itself: Its matching antigen is unknown.

The TCR comes from a human donor with classical Hodgkin lymphoma. Here the sequenced sample was peripheral blood mononuclear cells (PBMCs), taken at baseline. The rearrangement links TRBV27 to TRBJ1-2; 10 bases map to TRBD1. CDR3 in DNA: TGTGCCAGCAGTTTACTCCGGACAGGGGGGGTCCCTTATGGCTACACCTTC. It specifies CASSLLRTGGVPYGYTF.